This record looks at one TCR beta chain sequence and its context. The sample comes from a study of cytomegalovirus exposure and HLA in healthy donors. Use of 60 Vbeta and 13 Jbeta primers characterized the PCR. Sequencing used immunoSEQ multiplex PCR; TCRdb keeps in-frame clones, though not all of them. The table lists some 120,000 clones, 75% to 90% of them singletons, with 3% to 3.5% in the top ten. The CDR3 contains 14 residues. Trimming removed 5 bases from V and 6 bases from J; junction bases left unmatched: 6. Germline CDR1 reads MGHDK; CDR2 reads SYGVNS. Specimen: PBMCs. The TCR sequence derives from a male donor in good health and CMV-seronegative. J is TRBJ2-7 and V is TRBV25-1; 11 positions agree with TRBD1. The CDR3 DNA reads TGTGCCAGCAGTAAACCGGGACAGGGGGGCGAGCAGTACTTC. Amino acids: CASSKPGQGGEQYF.